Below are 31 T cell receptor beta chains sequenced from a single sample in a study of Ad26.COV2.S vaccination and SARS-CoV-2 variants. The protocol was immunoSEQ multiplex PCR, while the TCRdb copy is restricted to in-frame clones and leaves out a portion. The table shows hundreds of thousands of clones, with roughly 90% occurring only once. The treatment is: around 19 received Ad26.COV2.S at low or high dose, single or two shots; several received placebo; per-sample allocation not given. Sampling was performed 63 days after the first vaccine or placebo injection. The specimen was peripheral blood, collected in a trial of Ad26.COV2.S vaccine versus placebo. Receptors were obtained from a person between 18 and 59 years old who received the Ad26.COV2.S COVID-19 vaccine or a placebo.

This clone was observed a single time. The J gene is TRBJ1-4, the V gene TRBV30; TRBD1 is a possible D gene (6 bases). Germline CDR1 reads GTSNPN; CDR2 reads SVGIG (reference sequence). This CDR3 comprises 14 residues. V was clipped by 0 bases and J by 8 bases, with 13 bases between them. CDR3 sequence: CAWSVQGGLEKLFF. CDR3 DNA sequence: TGTGCCTGGAGTGTACAAGGGGGTCTCGAAAAACTGTTTTTT.

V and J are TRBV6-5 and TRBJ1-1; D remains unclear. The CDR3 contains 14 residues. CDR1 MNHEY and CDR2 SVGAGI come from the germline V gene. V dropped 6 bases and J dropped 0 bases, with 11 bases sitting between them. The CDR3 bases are TGTGCCAGCAGCCGTTTTAGGGTGAACACTGAAGCTTTCTTT. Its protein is CASSRFRVNTEAFF.

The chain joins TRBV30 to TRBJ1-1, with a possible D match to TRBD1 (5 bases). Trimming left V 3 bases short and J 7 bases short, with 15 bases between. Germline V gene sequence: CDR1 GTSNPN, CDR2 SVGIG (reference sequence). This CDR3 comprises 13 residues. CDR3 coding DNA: TGTGCCTGGAGCCTTGGGGGGTCGGTTGAAGCTTTCTTT. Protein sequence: CAWSLGGSVEAFF.

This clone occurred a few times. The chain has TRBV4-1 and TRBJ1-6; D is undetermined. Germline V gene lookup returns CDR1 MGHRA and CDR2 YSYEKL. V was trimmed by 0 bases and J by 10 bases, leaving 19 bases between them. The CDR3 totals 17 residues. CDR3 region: CASSQDSGGRRVSPLHF. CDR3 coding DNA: TGCGCCAGCAGCCAAGATTCAGGTGGACGACGGGTATCACCCCTCCACTTT.

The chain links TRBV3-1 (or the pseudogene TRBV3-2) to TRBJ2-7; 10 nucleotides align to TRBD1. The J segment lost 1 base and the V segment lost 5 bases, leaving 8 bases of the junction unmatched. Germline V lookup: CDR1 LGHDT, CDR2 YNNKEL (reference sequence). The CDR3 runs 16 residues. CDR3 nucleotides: TGTGCCAGCAGCGGATACCGGGACAGGGGTTCCTACGAGCAGTACTTC. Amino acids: CASSGYRDRGSYEQYF.

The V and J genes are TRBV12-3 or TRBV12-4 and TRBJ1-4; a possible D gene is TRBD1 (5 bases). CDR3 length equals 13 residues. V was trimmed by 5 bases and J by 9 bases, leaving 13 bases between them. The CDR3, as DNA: TGTGCCAGCAGTCCCCAACTGGGACAAAAACTGTTTTTT. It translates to CASSPQLGQKLFF.

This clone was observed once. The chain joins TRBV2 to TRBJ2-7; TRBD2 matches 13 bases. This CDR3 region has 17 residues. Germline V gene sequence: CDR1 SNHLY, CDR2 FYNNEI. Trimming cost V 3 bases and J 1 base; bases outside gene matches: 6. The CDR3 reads CASSEGLAGSRSYEQYF. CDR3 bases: TGTGCCAGCAGTGAGGGACTAGCGGGGTCCCGTTCCTACGAGCAGTACTTC.

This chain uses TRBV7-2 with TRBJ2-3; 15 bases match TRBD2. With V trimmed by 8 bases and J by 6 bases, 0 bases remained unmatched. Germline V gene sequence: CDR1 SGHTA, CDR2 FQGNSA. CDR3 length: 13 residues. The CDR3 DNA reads TGTGCCAGCGGGACTAGCGGGAGGGATACGCAGTATTTT. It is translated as CASGTSGRDTQYF.

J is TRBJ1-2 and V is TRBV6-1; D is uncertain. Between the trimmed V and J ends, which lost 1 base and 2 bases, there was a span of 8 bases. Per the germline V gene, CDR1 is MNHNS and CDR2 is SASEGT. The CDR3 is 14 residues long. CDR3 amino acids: CASSEVKGNYGYTF. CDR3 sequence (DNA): TGTGCCAGCAGTGAAGTGAAAGGGAACTATGGCTACACCTTC.

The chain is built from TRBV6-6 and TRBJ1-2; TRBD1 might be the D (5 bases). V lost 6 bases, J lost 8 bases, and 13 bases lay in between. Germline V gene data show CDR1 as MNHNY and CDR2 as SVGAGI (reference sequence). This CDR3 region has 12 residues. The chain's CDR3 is CASSIDRGGYTF. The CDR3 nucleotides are TGTGCCAGCAGCATTGATCGGGGCGGCTACACCTTC.

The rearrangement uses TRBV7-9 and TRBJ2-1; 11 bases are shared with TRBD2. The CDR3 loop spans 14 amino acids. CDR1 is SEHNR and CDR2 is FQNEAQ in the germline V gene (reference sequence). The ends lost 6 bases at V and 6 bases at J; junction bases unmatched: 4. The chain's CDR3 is CASRLAGVFNEQFF. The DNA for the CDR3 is TGTGCCAGCAGACTAGCGGGAGTGTTCAATGAGCAGTTCTTC.

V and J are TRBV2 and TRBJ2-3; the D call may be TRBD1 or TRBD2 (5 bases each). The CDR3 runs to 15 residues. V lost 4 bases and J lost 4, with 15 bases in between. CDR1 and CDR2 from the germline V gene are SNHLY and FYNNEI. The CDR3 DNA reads TGTGCCAGCAGTGGCCCCGGGACGAGCGCAGATACGCAGTATTTT. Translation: CASSGPGTSADTQYF. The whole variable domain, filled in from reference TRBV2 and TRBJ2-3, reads EPEVTQTPSHQVTQMGQEVILRCVPISNHLYFYWYRQILGQKVEFLVSFYNNEISEKSEIFDDQFSVERPDGSNFTLKIRSTKLEDSAMYFCASSGPGTSADTQYFGPGTRLTVL.

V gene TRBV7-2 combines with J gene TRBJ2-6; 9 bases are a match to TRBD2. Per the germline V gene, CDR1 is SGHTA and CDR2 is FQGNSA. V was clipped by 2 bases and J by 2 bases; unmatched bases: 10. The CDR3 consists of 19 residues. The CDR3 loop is CASSLQGGGRGAGANVLTF. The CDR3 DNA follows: TGTGCCAGCAGCTTACAAGGTGGCGGGAGGGGGGCTGGGGCCAACGTCCTGACTTTC.

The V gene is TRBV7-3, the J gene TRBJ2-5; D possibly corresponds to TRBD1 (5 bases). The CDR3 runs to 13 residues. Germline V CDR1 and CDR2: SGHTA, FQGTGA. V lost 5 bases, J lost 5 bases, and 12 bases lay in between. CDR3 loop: CASSKTASETQYF. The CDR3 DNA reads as TGTGCCAGCAGCAAGACAGCATCTGAGACCCAGTACTTC.

CDR3: CASSLNSGGGAWAYTQYF. The CDR3 coding sequence is TGTGCCAGCAGTTTAAATTCGGGCGGGGGGGCATGGGCATATACGCAGTATTTT. The V and J genes are TRBV27 and TRBJ2-3, with 9 bases fitting TRBD2. CDR3 length: 18 amino acids. Germline V lookup: CDR1 MNHEY, CDR2 SMNVEV (reference sequence). Trimming at V came to 2 bases and at J to 7 bases, leaving 16 bases not matched to a gene.

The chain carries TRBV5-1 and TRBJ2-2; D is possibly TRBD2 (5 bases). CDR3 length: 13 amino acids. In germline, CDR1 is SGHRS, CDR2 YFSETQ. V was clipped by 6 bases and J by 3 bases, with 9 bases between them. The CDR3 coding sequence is TGCGCCAGCAATTCGCGGGACACCGGGGAGCTGTTTTTT. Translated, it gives CASNSRDTGELFF. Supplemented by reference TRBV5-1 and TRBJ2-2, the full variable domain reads KAGVTQTPRYLIKTRGQQVTLSCSPISGHRSVSWYQQTPGQGLQFLFEYFSETQRNKGNFPGRFSGRQFSNSRSEMNVSTLELGDSALYLCASNSRDTGELFFGEGSRLTVL.

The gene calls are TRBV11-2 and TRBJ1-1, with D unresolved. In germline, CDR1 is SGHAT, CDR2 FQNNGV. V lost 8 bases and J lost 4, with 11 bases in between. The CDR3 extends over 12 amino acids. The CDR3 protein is CASGKTGTEAFF. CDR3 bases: TGTGCCAGCGGGAAGACGGGCACTGAAGCTTTCTTT.

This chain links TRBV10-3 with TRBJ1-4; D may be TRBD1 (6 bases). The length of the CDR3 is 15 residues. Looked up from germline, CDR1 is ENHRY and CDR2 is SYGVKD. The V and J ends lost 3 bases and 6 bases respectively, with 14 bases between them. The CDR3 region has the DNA TGTGCCATCAGTGAAAACGGGGGCGCAGATGAAAAACTGTTTTTT. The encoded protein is CAISENGGADEKLFF.

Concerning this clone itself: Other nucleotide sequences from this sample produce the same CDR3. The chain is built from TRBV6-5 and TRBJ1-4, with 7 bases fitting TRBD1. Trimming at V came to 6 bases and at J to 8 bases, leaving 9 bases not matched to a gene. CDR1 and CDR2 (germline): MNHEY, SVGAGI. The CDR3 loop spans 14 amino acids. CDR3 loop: CASRRQGDGEKLFF. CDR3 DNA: TGTGCCAGCAGGCGACAGGGTGATGGGGAAAAACTGTTTTTT.

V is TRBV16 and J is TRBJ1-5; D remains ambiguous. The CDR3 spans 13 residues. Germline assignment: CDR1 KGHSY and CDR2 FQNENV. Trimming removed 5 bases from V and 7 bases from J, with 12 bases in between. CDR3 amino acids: CASSSRQEQPQHF. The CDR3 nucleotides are TGTGCCAGCAGCTCCAGGCAGGAGCAGCCCCAGCATTTT.

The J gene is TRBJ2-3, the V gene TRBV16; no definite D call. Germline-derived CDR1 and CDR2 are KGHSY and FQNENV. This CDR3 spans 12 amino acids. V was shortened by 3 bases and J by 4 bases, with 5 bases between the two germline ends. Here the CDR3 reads CASSQNADTQYF. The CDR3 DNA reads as TGTGCCAGCAGCCAGAACGCAGATACGCAGTATTTT.

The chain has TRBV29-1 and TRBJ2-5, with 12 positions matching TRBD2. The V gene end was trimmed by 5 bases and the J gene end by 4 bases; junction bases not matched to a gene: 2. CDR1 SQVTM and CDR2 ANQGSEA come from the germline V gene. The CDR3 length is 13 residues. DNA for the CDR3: TGCAGCGTTTGGACTAGCGGGATAGAGACCCAGTACTTC. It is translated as CSVWTSGIETQYF. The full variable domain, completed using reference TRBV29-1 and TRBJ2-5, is SAVISQKPSRDICQRGTSLTIQCQVDSQVTMMFWYRQQPGQSLTLIATANQGSEATYESGFVIDKFPISRPNLTFSTLTVSNMSPEDSSIYLCSVWTSGIETQYFGPGTRLLVL.

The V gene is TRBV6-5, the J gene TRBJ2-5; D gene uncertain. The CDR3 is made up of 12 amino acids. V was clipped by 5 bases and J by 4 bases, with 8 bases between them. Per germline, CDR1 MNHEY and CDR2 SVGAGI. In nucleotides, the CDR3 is TGTGCCAGCAGTCGGTTGGGAGAGACCCAGTACTTC. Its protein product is CASSRLGETQYF.

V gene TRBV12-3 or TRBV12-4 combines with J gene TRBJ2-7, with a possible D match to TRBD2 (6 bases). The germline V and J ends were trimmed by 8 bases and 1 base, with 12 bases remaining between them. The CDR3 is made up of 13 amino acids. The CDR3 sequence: CASSGAGSYEQYF. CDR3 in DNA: TGTGCCAGCTCCGGGGCGGGATCCTACGAGCAGTACTTC.

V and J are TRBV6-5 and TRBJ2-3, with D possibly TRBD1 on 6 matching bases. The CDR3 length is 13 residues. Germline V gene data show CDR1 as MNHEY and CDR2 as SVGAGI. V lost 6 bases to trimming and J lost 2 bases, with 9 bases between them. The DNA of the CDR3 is TGTGCCAGCAGAGGACAGTACACAGATACGCAGTATTTT. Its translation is CASRGQYTDTQYF.

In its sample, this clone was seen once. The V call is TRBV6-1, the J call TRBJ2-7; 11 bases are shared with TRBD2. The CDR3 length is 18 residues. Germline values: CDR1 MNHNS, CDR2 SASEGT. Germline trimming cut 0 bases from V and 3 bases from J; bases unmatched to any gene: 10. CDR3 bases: TGTGCCAGCAGTGAAGCGCGCACTAGCGGGAGATCTTACTACGAGCAGTACTTC. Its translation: CASSEARTSGRSYYEQYF.

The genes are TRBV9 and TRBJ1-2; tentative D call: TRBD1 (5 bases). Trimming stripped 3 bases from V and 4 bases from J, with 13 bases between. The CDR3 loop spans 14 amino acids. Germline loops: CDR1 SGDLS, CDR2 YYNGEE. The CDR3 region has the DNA TGTGCCAGCAGCGCCGTCCCAGGGAGCTATGGCTACACCTTC. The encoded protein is CASSAVPGSYGYTF. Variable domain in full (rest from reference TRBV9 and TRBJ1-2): DSGVTQTPKHLITATGQRVTLRCSPRSGDLSVYWYQQSLDQGLQFLIQYYNGEERAKGNILERFSAQQFPDLHSELNLSSLELGDSALYFCASSAVPGSYGYTFGSGTRLTVV.

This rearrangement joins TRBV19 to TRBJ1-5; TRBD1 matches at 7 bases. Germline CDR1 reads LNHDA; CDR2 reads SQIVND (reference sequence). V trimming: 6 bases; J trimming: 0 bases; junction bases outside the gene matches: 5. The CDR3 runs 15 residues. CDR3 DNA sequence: TGTGCCAGTAGGGCGGGACAGAATAGCAATCAGCCCCAGCATTTT. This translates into CASRAGQNSNQPQHF.

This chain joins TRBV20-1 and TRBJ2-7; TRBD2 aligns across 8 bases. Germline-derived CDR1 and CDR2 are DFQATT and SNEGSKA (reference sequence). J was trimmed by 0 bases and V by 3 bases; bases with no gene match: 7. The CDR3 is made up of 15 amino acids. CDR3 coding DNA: TGCAGTGCTAGTGCCTTAGCGGGATCCTCCTACGAGCAGTACTTC. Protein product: CSASALAGSSYEQYF.

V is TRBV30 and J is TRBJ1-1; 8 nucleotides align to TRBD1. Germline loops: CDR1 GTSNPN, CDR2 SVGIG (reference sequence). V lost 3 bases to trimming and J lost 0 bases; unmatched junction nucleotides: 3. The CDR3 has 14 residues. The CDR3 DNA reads TGTGCCTGGAGCAGGGGGCTTGTGAACACTGAAGCTTTCTTT. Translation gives CAWSRGLVNTEAFF.

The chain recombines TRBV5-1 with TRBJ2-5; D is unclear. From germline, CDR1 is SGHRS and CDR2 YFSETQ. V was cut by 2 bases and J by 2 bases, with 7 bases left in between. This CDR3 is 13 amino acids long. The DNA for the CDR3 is TGCGCCAGCAGCTTTTCAGGACAAGAGACCCAGTACTTC. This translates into CASSFSGQETQYF.